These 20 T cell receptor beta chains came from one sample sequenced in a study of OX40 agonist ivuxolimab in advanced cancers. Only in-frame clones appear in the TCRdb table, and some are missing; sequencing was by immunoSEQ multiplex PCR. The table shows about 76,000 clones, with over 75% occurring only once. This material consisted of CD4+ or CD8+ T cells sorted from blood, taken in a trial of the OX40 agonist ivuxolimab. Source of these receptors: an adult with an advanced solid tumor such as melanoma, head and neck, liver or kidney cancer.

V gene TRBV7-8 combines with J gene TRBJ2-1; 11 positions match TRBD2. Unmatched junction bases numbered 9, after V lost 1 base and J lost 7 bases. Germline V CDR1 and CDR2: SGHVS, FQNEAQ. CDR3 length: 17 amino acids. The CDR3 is CASSLDTSGRPRNEQFF. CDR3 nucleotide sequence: TGTGCCAGCAGCTTAGACACTAGCGGGAGACCCCGGAATGAGCAGTTCTTC. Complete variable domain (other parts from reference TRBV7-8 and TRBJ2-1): GAGVSQSPRYKVAKRGQDVALRCDPISGHVSLFWYQQALGQGPEFLTYFQNEAQLDKSGLPSDRFFAERPEGSVSTLKIQRTQQEDSAVYLCASSLDTSGRPRNEQFFGPGTRLTVL.

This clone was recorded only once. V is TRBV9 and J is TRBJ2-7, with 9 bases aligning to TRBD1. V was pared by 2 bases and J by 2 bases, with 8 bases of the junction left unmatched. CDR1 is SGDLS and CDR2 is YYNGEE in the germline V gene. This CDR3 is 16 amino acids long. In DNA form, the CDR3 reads TGTGCCAGCAGCGTTTCTCCGGGACAGGGAGCCTACGAGCAGTACTTC. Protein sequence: CASSVSPGQGAYEQYF.

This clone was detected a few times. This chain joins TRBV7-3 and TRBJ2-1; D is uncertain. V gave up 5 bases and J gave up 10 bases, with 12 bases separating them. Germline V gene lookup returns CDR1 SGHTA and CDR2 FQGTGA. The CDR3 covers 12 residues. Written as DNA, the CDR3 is TGTGCCAGCAGCCTCAATCGGCGGGAGCAGTTCTTC. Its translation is CASSLNRREQFF.

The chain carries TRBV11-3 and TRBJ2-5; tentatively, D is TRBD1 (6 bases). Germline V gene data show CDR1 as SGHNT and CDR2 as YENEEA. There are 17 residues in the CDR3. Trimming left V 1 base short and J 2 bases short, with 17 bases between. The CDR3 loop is CASSLGLYGQFQETQYF. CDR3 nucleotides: TGTGCCAGCAGCTTAGGGTTGTACGGACAGTTTCAAGAGACCCAGTACTTC.

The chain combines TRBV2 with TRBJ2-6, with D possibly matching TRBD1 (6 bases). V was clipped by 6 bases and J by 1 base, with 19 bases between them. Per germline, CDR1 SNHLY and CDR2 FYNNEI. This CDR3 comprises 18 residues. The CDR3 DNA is TGTGCCAGCAGCCAACAGGGTTTTGATTTATCTGGGGCCAACGTCCTGACTTTC. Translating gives CASSQQGFDLSGANVLTF.

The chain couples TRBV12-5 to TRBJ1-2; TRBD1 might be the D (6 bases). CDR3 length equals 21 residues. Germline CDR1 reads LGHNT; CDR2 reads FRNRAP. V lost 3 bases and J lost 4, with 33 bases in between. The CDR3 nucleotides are TGTGCTAGTGGTTTCCCCCAAGGGTCCGGGACACGAGGGCTTAGGGGCTATGGCTACACCTTC. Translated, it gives CASGFPQGSGTRGLRGYGYTF.

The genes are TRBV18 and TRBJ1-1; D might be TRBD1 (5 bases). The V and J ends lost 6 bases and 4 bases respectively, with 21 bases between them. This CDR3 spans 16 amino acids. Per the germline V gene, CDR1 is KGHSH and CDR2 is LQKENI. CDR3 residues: CASSREVPTGGTEAFF. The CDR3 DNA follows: TGTGCCAGCTCGCGGGAGGTGCCAACGGGGGGCACTGAAGCTTTCTTT. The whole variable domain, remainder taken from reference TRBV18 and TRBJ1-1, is NAGVMQNPRHLVRRRGQEARLRCSPMKGHSHVYWYRQLPEEGLKFMVYLQKENIIDESGMPKERFSAEFPKEGPSILRIQQVVRGDSAAYFCASSREVPTGGTEAFFGQGTRLTVV.

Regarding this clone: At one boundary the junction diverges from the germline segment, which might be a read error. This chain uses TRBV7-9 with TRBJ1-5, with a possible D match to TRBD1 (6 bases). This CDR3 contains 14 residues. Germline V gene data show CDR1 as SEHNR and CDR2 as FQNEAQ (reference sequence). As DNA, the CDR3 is TGTGCCAGCAGCTTATCGACAGGCAACCAGCCCCAGCATTTT. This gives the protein CASSLSTGNQPQHF.

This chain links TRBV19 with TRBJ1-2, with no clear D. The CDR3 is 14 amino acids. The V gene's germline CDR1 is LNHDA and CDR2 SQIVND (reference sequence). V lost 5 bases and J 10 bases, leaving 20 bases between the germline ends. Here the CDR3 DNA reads TGTGCCAGTAGTTCTGAAAGGGAAAGCGGCGACTACACCTTC. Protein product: CASSSERESGDYTF.

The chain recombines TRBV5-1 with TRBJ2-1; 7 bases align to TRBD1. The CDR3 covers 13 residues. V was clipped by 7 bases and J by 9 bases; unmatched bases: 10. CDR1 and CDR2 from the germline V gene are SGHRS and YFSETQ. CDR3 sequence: CASDLTGLGEQFF. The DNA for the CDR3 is TGCGCCAGCGACCTGACAGGGTTGGGTGAGCAGTTCTTC.

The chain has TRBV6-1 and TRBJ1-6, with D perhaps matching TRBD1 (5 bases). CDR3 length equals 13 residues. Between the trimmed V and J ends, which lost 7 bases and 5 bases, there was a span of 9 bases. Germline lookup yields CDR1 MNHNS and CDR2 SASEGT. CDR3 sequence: CASKAGNNSPLHF. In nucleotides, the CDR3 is TGTGCCAGCAAAGCAGGGAATAATTCACCCCTCCACTTT.

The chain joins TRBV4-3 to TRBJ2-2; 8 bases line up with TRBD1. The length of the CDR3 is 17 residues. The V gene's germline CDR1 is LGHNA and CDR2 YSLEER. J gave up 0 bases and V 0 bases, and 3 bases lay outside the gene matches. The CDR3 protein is CASSQDSDRANTGELFF. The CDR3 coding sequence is TGCGCCAGCAGCCAAGATTCGGACAGGGCGAACACCGGGGAGCTGTTTTTT.

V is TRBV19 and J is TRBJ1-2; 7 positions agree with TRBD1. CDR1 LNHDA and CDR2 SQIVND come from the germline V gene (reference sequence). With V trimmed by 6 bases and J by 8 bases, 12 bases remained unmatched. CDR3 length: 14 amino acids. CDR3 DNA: TGTGCCAGTAGACCACAGGGGCGCTCAACCGGCTACACCTTC. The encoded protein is CASRPQGRSTGYTF.

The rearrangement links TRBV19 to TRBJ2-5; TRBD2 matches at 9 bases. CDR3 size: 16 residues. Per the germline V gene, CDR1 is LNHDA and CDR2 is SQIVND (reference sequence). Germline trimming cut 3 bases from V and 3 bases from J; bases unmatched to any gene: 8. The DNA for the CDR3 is TGTGCCAGTAGTATGTTAAGGCGGGAGGGAAAAGAGACCCAGTACTTC. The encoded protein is CASSMLRREGKETQYF.

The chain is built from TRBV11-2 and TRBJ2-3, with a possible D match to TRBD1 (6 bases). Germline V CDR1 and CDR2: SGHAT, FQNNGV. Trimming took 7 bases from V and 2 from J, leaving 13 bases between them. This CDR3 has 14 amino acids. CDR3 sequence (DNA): TGTGCCAGCACCCGAGGACAGACCACAGATACGCAGTATTTT. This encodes CASTRGQTTDTQYF.

CDR3 loop: CASSLGQGVNEQFF. In DNA, the CDR3 is TGTGCCAGCAGCTTAGGACAGGGGGTAAATGAGCAGTTCTTC. The chain has TRBV7-2 and TRBJ2-1, with TRBD1 matching 9 bases. This CDR3 is built from 14 residues. CDR1 and CDR2 (germline): SGHTA, FQGNSA. Trimming cost V 1 base and J 7 bases; bases outside gene matches: 2.

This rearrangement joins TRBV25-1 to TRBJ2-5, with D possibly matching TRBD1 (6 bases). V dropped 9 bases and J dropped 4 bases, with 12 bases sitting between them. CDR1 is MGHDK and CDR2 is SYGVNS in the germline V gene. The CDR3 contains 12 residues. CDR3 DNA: TGTGCCAGTTCAGGGGCCCGAGAGACCCAGTACTTC. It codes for CASSGARETQYF.

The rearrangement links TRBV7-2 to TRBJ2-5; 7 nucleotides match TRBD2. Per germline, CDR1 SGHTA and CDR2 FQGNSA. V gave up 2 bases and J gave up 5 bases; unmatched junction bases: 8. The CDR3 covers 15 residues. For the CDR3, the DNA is TGTGCCAGCAGCTTACGATCGGGAGGTGGGGAGACCCAGTACTTC. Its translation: CASSLRSGGGETQYF.

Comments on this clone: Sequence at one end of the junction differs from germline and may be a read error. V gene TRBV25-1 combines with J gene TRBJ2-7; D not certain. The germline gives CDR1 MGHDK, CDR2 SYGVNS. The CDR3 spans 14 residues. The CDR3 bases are TGTGCCAGCACCTTTGGGTCCTACTCCCACGAGCAGTACTTC. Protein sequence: CASTFGSYSHEQYF.

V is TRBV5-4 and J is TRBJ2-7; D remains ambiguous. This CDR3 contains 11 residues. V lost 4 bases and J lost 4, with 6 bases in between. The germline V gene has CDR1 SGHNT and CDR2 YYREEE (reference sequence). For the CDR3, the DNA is TGTGCCAGCAGCCGATTTTACGAGCAGTACTTC. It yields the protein CASSRFYEQYF.